These 28 T cell receptor beta chains were all obtained from the same sample, sequenced in a study of blood T cell repertoires in COVID-19. Using immunoSEQ multiplex PCR, the repertoire was profiled, and TCRdb retains in-frame clones only, with some absent. The sample has about 230,000 clones, over 85% seen once. The sequencing sample was made of PBMCs or T cells enriched from blood (not recorded which). The receptor set was obtained from a woman aged 25 to 39 with acute COVID-19.

The gene calls are TRBV11-2 and TRBJ2-5, with 12 bases lining up with TRBD2. The germline gives CDR1 SGHAT, CDR2 FQNNGV. The CDR3 length is 15 residues. With 4 bases clipped from V and 5 bases from J, the junction kept 5 bases outside the gene matches. CDR3 in amino acids: CASSSRLAGVETQYF. CDR3 sequence (DNA): TGTGCCAGCAGCTCCCGACTAGCGGGGGTGGAGACCCAGTACTTC.

The rearrangement uses TRBV2 and TRBJ1-1; 7 positions agree with TRBD1. CDR1 and CDR2 (germline): SNHLY, FYNNEI. V dropped 8 bases and J dropped 1; count of bases not matched to a gene: 10. CDR3 length equals 15 residues. The CDR3 here is CASYDPTGRNTEAFF. The DNA of the CDR3 is TGTGCCAGCTATGACCCGACAGGGCGGAACACTGAAGCTTTCTTT.

The rearrangement uses TRBV11-2 and TRBJ2-7; no reliable D call. Trimming cost V 5 bases and J 0 bases, with 11 bases left between them. This CDR3 is built from 14 residues. CDR1 and CDR2 (germline): SGHAT, FQNNGV. The CDR3 bases are TGTGCCAGCAGCGACGATAGCAACTCCTACGAGCAGTACTTC. It yields the protein CASSDDSNSYEQYF.

In its sample, this clone was seen a few times. This chain uses TRBV4-2 with TRBJ1-3; weak D call: TRBD1 (5 bases). The CDR3 sequence is 15 residues long. CDR1 LGHNA and CDR2 YNFKEQ come from the germline V gene. V was trimmed by 1 base and J by 3 bases, leaving 10 bases between them. The CDR3 DNA reads as TGTGCCAGCAGCCAAGGTCCCCAGGGTGGAAACACCATATATTTT. It translates to CASSQGPQGGNTIYF.

The chain links TRBV30 to TRBJ2-7; TRBD2 aligns across 13 bases. With V trimmed by 5 bases and J by 2 bases, 3 bases remained unmatched. Germline V gene lookup returns CDR1 GTSNPN and CDR2 SVGIG (reference sequence). The CDR3 loop spans 14 amino acids. CDR3 protein: CAWQGTSGAYEQYF. CDR3 DNA: TGTGCCTGGCAAGGGACTAGCGGGGCCTACGAGCAGTACTTC.

The rearrangement joins TRBV2 to TRBJ1-5; D ambiguous. V lost 6 bases to trimming and J lost 5 bases, with 8 bases between them. Germline V CDR1 and CDR2: SNHLY, FYNNEI. The length of the CDR3 is 12 residues. Here the CDR3 DNA reads TGTGCCAGCAGGGCCCCCGATCAGCCCCAGCATTTT. Translated, it gives CASRAPDQPQHF.

This chain connects TRBV9 to TRBJ2-3; 12 bases agree with TRBD2. Germline V gene data show CDR1 as SGDLS and CDR2 as YYNGEE. The CDR3 consists of 18 residues. V shed 0 bases, J shed 0 bases, and the junction held 5 bases outside the gene matches. The CDR3 region has the DNA TGTGCCAGCAGCGTAGGGACTAGCGGGGATCCTAGCACAGATACGCAGTATTTT. This codes for CASSVGTSGDPSTDTQYF.

This chain links TRBV30 with TRBJ2-7; tentatively, D is TRBD1 (7 bases). Germline lookup yields CDR1 GTSNPN and CDR2 SVGIG (reference sequence). Trimming shortened V by 3 bases and J by 5 bases, and 14 bases separated the two germline ends. The CDR3 runs to 13 residues. The CDR3 is CAWRMTGTHEQYF. CDR3 DNA: TGTGCCTGGAGGATGACAGGGACTCACGAGCAGTACTTC.

The chain carries TRBV18 and TRBJ2-7; possible D gene TRBD1, 6 bases. This CDR3 contains 13 residues. Trimming shortened V by 6 bases and J by 5 bases, and 14 bases separated the two germline ends. Germline V gene data show CDR1 as KGHSH and CDR2 as LQKENI. The CDR3 loop reads CASSSAGANEQYF. CDR3 DNA: TGTGCCAGCTCTTCTGCAGGGGCGAACGAGCAGTACTTC.

The J gene is TRBJ2-1, the V gene TRBV6-2 or TRBV6-3; TRBD2 matches at 12 bases. Unmatched junction bases numbered 8, after V lost 4 bases and J lost 7 bases. The CDR3 length is 16 residues. Germline CDR1 is MNHEY and CDR2 is SVGEGT. The CDR3 sequence: CASSSPSGGAFNEQFF. The DNA of the CDR3 is TGTGCCAGCAGTTCCCCTAGCGGGGGGGCGTTTAATGAGCAGTTCTTC.

The chain is built from TRBV28 and TRBJ1-5; D is unresolved. V dropped 9 bases and J dropped 2 bases, with 14 bases sitting between them. In germline, CDR1 is MDHEN, CDR2 SYDVKM. This CDR3 is 14 amino acids long. The CDR3: CASHYFGGNQPQHF. CDR3 DNA sequence: TGTGCCAGTCATTACTTCGGTGGCAATCAGCCCCAGCATTTT.

V gene TRBV11-3 combines with J gene TRBJ2-3; D is perhaps TRBD1 (6 bases). V shed 1 base and J shed 6 bases, with 17 bases lying between them. The CDR3 runs to 16 residues. The germline V gene has CDR1 SGHNT and CDR2 YENEEA. The CDR3 DNA is TGTGCCAGCAGCTTAGGCCAGGGGCGGCGAAAGGATACGCAGTATTTT. This gives the protein CASSLGQGRRKDTQYF. Looking up the rest from reference TRBV11-3 and TRBJ2-3 gives the full variable domain: EAGVVQSPRYKIIEKKQPVAFWCNPISGHNTLYWYLQNLGQGPELLIRYENEEAVDDSQLPKDRFSAERLKGVDSTLKIQPAELGDSAVYLCASSLGQGRRKDTQYFGPGTRLTVL.

V and J are TRBV10-3 and TRBJ1-2, with 7 bases identical to TRBD1. V lost 6 bases to trimming and J lost 8 bases; unmatched junction nucleotides: 9. This CDR3 is 13 amino acids long. Germline CDR1 and CDR2: ENHRY and SYGVKD. In DNA form, the CDR3 reads TGTGCCATCAGCCTACAGGGGATGAGAGGCTACACCTTC. It is translated as CAISLQGMRGYTF.

The chain recombines TRBV5-4 with TRBJ1-2; D is unclear. Germline CDR1 and CDR2: SGHNT and YYREEE (reference sequence). The CDR3 is 15 residues long. V was cut by 2 bases and J by 5 bases, with 16 bases left in between. The CDR3 sequence: CASSLNGGVAYGYTF. CDR3 nucleotides: TGTGCCAGCAGCTTAAATGGCGGAGTCGCATATGGCTACACCTTC.

The sample holds one count of this clone. The chain couples TRBV2 to TRBJ1-1; D gene unclear. CDR1 and CDR2 from the germline V gene are SNHLY and FYNNEI. V dropped 6 bases and J dropped 1 base, with 9 bases sitting between them. This CDR3 has 13 residues. The CDR3 spells CASRERENTEAFF. DNA for the CDR3: TGTGCCAGCAGGGAGAGGGAGAACACTGAAGCTTTCTTT.

The V gene is TRBV7-6, the J gene TRBJ2-5; the match to TRBD1 covers 10 bases. Germline V lookup: CDR1 SGHVS, CDR2 FNYEAQ. There are 16 residues in the CDR3. V lost 5 bases, J lost 2 bases, and 8 bases stayed unmatched. This CDR3 reads CASSPYPGQGQETQYF. The CDR3 coding sequence is TGTGCCAGCAGCCCTTATCCGGGACAGGGGCAAGAGACCCAGTACTTC. Filled out from reference TRBV7-6 and TRBJ2-5, the complete variable domain reads GAGVSQSPRYKVTKRGQDVALRCDPISGHVSLYWYRQALGQGPEFLTYFNYEAQQDKSGLPNDRFSAERPEGSISTLTIQRTEQRDSAMYRCASSPYPGQGQETQYFGPGTRLLVL.

CDR3 nucleotide sequence: TGTGCCAGCAATATGGCGGGGGGGCCCAATGAGCAGTTCTTC. It is translated as CASNMAGGPNEQFF. The genes are TRBV9 and TRBJ2-1, with 9 bases that match TRBD2. Germline values: CDR1 SGDLS, CDR2 YYNGEE. J lost 6 bases, V lost 6 bases, and 7 bases had no gene match. This CDR3 has 14 amino acids.

The chain recombines TRBV27 with TRBJ2-5; TRBD2 might be the D (5 bases). CDR3 length equals 14 residues. Per germline, CDR1 MNHEY and CDR2 SMNVEV (reference sequence). V shed 5 bases and J shed 5 bases, with 15 bases lying between them. The CDR3: CASSTPPGSETQYF. CDR3 sequence (DNA): TGTGCCAGCAGTACCCCCCCGGGGAGTGAGACCCAGTACTTC.

The chain recombines TRBV7-8 with TRBJ2-3; maybe TRBD2 (6 bases). Germline CDR1 SGHVS, CDR2 FQNEAQ. The CDR3 covers 12 residues. V was pared by 3 bases and J by 10 bases, with 11 bases between. CDR3 DNA sequence: TGTGCCAGCAGCTTGTCACTAGCTCCGCAGTATTTT. Encoded protein: CASSLSLAPQYF.

This clone was observed a few times. The V call is TRBV5-6, the J call TRBJ2-3; 14 bases match TRBD2. This CDR3 is built from 19 residues. CDR1 is SGHDT and CDR2 is YYEEEE in the germline V gene. Trimming at V came to 3 bases and at J to 3 bases, leaving 12 bases not matched to a gene. The CDR3 sequence: CASSSRLAGGRGWTDTQYF. The CDR3 DNA is TGTGCCAGCAGCTCTAGACTAGCGGGGGGGCGAGGGTGGACAGATACGCAGTATTTT. The full variable domain, with the rest looked up from reference TRBV5-6 and TRBJ2-3, is DAGVTQSPTHLIKTRGQQVTLRCSPKSGHDTVSWYQQALGQGPQFIFQYYEEEERQRGNFPDRFSGHQFPNYSSELNVNALLLGDSALYLCASSSRLAGGRGWTDTQYFGPGTRLTVL.

This chain links TRBV19 with TRBJ1-2; TRBD1 agrees at 7 bases. Germline lookup yields CDR1 LNHDA and CDR2 SQIVND (reference sequence). Unmatched junction bases numbered 6, after V lost 5 bases and J lost 0 bases. CDR3 length: 15 amino acids. CDR3 sequence reads: CASSPTGRSNYGYTF. Here the CDR3 DNA reads TGTGCCAGTAGTCCGACAGGGCGGTCTAACTATGGCTACACCTTC.

The chain carries TRBV11-2 and TRBJ2-7; D is perhaps TRBD1 (5 bases). The CDR3 sequence is 14 residues long. CDR1 and CDR2 (germline): SGHAT, FQNNGV. The V end lost 4 bases, the J end lost 2 bases, and 12 bases lay between the germline ends. The CDR3 sequence is CASSSRQSAYEQYF. In nucleotides, the CDR3 is TGTGCCAGCAGCTCCAGACAGAGCGCCTACGAGCAGTACTTC.

Written as DNA, the CDR3 is TGTGCCAGCAGCTATGGAGCGGGTAGCACAGATACGCAGTATTTT. Translating it yields CASSYGAGSTDTQYF. The chain uses TRBV5-4 and TRBJ2-3, with D perhaps TRBD2 (6 bases). The CDR3 extends over 15 amino acids. The germline V gene has CDR1 SGHNT and CDR2 YYREEE (reference sequence). Trimming cost V 3 bases and J 0 bases, with 11 bases left between them.

This rearrangement joins TRBV12-3 or TRBV12-4 to TRBJ2-1, with TRBD2 identical over 7 bases. Trimming took 3 bases from V and 8 from J; bases not matched to a gene: 4. This CDR3 comprises 13 residues. CDR3 bases: TGTGCCAGCAGTTTGCCTAGCGGATATGAGCAGTTCTTC. This gives the protein CASSLPSGYEQFF.

The chain is built from TRBV4-1 and TRBJ2-7, with 8 bases lining up with TRBD2. The CDR3 covers 17 residues. Germline loops: CDR1 MGHRA, CDR2 YSYEKL. The V gene end was trimmed by 4 bases and the J gene end by 7 bases; junction bases not matched to a gene: 18. CDR3 sequence: CASSPRPAGASSGEQYF. CDR3 DNA sequence: TGCGCCAGCAGCCCCCGCCCAGCGGGGGCATCGTCGGGTGAGCAGTACTTC.

The V call is TRBV5-8, the J call TRBJ2-7, with D perhaps matching TRBD1 (6 bases). The germline gives CDR1 SGHTS, CDR2 YDEGEE. Trimming pared 2 bases from V and 2 bases from J, leaving 11 bases between. CDR3 length: 14 residues. CDR3 nucleotides: TGTGCCAGCAGCTTAAGTCAGGGGACCTACGAGCAGTACTTC. This encodes CASSLSQGTYEQYF.

The CDR3 reads CASKPDRGGAFF. The CDR3 nucleotides are TGTGCCAGCAAGCCTGACAGGGGCGGTGCTTTCTTT. This chain uses TRBV19 with TRBJ1-1; 8 bases line up with TRBD1. The CDR3 is 12 residues long. Germline V gene lookup returns CDR1 LNHDA and CDR2 SQIVND (reference sequence). V was pared by 9 bases and J by 11 bases, with 11 bases of the junction left unmatched. The full variable domain, its missing parts supplied by reference TRBV19 and TRBJ1-1, is DGGITQSPKYLFRKEGQNVTLSCEQNLNHDAMYWYRQDPGQGLRLIYYSQIVNDFQKGDIAEGYSVSREKKESFPLTVTSAQKNPTAFYLCASKPDRGGAFFGQGTRLTVV.

J is TRBJ1-6 and V is TRBV2; TRBD1 aligns across 8 bases. CDR1 and CDR2 (germline): SNHLY, FYNNEI. The CDR3 length is 13 residues. With 10 bases clipped from V and 9 bases from J, the junction kept 8 bases outside the gene matches. The CDR3 DNA sequence: TGTGCCACCCAGGGGGCAATAGGTTCACCCCTCCACTTT. It codes for CATQGAIGSPLHF.